The present TCR beta chain was sequenced within a study of T cells in Graves' hyperthyroidism and ophthalmopathy. Overall study findings and caveats: Peripheral blood also featured most of the thyroid clonotypes expanded above 0.001. Prediction of ophthalmopathy progression came a median approximately 6 months pre-onset.

This clonotype has just a few counts. The target antigen is unknown. Amplified regions were TCR beta CDR3 sequences from RNA transcripts. Carried out on the TCR CDR3, a first-round RT-PCR used the HTBI primer set. One entry per CDR3 protein results from TCRdb running MiXCR on the multiplex PCR reads. Of approximately 600,000 distinct CDR3 sequences in the sample, about 17% are singletons; the top ten hold about 3.8%. The CDR3 is 17 residues long. Per germline, CDR1 MDHEN and CDR2 SYDVKM. V shed 2 bases and J 0 bases; nucleotides not matched to a gene: 5. The chain recombines TRBV28 with TRBJ2-3, with 10 bases lining up with TRBD2. This clonotype originated in a woman aged 25-40 years with Graves' hyperthyroidism. The sequencing sample was made of blood. Here the CDR3 reads CASSLTSTSGSTDTQYF. The DNA of the CDR3 is TGTGCCAGCAGTTTAACTTCGACTAGCGGGAGCACAGATACGCAGTATTTT.